Listed here are 29 T cell receptor beta chains from one sample, sequenced in a study of cytomegalovirus exposure and HLA in healthy donors. A multiplex PCR was run with 60 Vbeta primers and 13 Jbeta primers. Profiled with immunoSEQ multiplex PCR; TCRdb holds only in-frame clones, not every one. The sample consists of more than 150,000 clones, 75% to 85% of them appearing once. The sample consisted of PBMCs. Receptor source: a man aged 18 to 29 in good health and CMV-seronegative.

The count of this clone is one. J is TRBJ2-1 and V is TRBV9, with 11 bases matching TRBD2. Germline loops: CDR1 SGDLS, CDR2 YYNGEE. The CDR3 sequence is 15 residues long. The junction had 3 bases not matched to a gene; V was cut back by 4 bases and J by 3 bases. CDR3: CASSLSGGVYNEQFF. The CDR3 DNA reads TGTGCCAGCAGCCTTAGCGGGGGGGTCTACAATGAGCAGTTCTTC.

With regard to this clone: An end of the junction does not agree with germline; a read error may underlie this. This sample also contains other DNA sequences that code for the same CDR3. V and J are TRBV27 and TRBJ1-1; 9 nucleotides align to TRBD1. Germline-derived CDR1 and CDR2 are MNHEY and SMNVEV (reference sequence). The CDR3 length is 15 residues. The CDR3 DNA sequence: TGTGCCAGCAGTTTAATTACAGGGGGCAACACTGAGGCTTTCTTT. Translated, it gives CASSLITGGNTEAFF.

The chain links TRBV28 to TRBJ1-1, with 7 bases fitting TRBD1. Germline V gives CDR1 MDHEN, CDR2 SYDVKM. J was trimmed by 1 base and V by 2 bases; bases with no gene match: 7. The CDR3 loop spans 16 amino acids. Here the CDR3 reads CASSLTRTGWNTEAFF. The DNA of the CDR3 is TGTGCCAGCAGTTTAACCCGGACAGGATGGAACACTGAAGCTTTCTTT.

The genes are TRBV7-9 and TRBJ1-5; no clear D gene. V lost 0 bases and J lost 6, with 15 bases in between. The CDR3 extends over 16 amino acids. Germline V gene data show CDR1 as SEHNR and CDR2 as FQNEAQ (reference sequence). The CDR3 bases are TGTGCCAGCAGCTTAGCGATGGGCCTCCGGGGTCAGCCCCAGCATTTT. It specifies CASSLAMGLRGQPQHF.

The chain links TRBV5-1 to TRBJ1-3, with 10 bases lining up with TRBD1. The CDR3 consists of 17 residues. Germline CDR1 is SGHRS and CDR2 is YFSETQ. Unmatched junction bases numbered 6, after V lost 3 bases and J lost 0 bases. The CDR3 coding sequence is TGCGCCAGCAGCTCCGCGACAGGGGGCCTCTCTGGAAACACCATATATTTT. It specifies CASSSATGGLSGNTIYF.

This chain joins TRBV27 and TRBJ2-1; D not resolved. V dropped 7 bases and J dropped 0 bases, with 13 bases sitting between them. Germline CDR1 is MNHEY and CDR2 is SMNVEV (reference sequence). This CDR3 spans 15 amino acids. This CDR3 reads CASTPRRSSYNEQFF. DNA for the CDR3: TGTGCCAGCACCCCGAGGAGAAGCTCCTACAATGAGCAGTTCTTC.

The genes are TRBV5-1 and TRBJ1-2, with TRBD1 matching over 9 bases. The germline CDR1 and CDR2 sequences are SGHRS and YFSETQ. CDR3 size: 14 residues. V shed 4 bases, J shed 2 bases, and the junction held 3 bases outside the gene matches. This CDR3 reads CASSTGQGNYGYTF. DNA for the CDR3: TGCGCCAGCAGCACGGGACAGGGAAACTATGGCTACACCTTC.

The V and J genes are TRBV4-2 and TRBJ1-2; D unresolved. CDR3 length: 13 amino acids. Trimming stripped 0 bases from V and 4 bases from J, with 6 bases between. The germline V gene has CDR1 LGHNA and CDR2 YNFKEQ. CDR3 sequence reads: CASSQDAGYGYTF. DNA of the CDR3: TGTGCCAGCAGCCAAGATGCGGGCTATGGCTACACCTTC.

The chain has TRBV30 and TRBJ1-3; D gene uncertain. The germline V and J ends were trimmed by 4 bases and 0 bases, with 7 bases remaining between them. The CDR3 runs 13 residues. The V gene's germline CDR1 is GTSNPN and CDR2 SVGIG (reference sequence). CDR3 nucleotides: TGTGCCTGGATGGGCGACTCTGGAAACACCATATATTTT. Its translation: CAWMGDSGNTIYF.

This clone was seen once. The chain employs TRBV7-2 and TRBJ1-2; TRBD1 agrees at 8 bases. V shed 0 bases, J shed 0 bases, and the junction held 15 bases outside the gene matches. Germline V gives CDR1 SGHTA, CDR2 FQGNSA. This CDR3 comprises 20 residues. In DNA, the CDR3 is TGTGCCAGCAGCTTAGCAGCCCGCGGCAGGGGGCAACATGCTAACTATGGCTACACCTTC. This codes for CASSLAARGRGQHANYGYTF.

The chain is built from TRBV2 and TRBJ2-7; TRBD1 matches at 11 bases. With V trimmed by 10 bases and J by 2 bases, 4 bases remained unmatched. The length of the CDR3 is 13 residues. Looked up from germline, CDR1 is SNHLY and CDR2 is FYNNEI. CDR3 coding DNA: TGTGCCACACTGGACAGGGGGCCCTACGAGCAGTACTTC. Encoded protein: CATLDRGPYEQYF.

This clone occurred a few times. The rearrangement joins TRBV27 to TRBJ2-3, with 10 bases matching TRBD2. Germline CDR1 MNHEY, CDR2 SMNVEV (reference sequence). The CDR3 extends over 17 amino acids. Trimming at V came to 7 bases and at J to 3 bases, leaving 13 bases not matched to a gene. The CDR3 DNA reads TGTGCCAGCACCCCCTGGGAAGCGGGGGGGTTAACAGATACGCAGTATTTT. It translates to CASTPWEAGGLTDTQYF.

The gene calls are TRBV28 and TRBJ1-2, with D unclear. Germline V gives CDR1 MDHEN, CDR2 SYDVKM. V was pared by 3 bases and J by 2 bases, with 7 bases between. This CDR3 has 13 residues. The CDR3 protein is CASSFERNYGYTF. In DNA form, the CDR3 reads TGTGCCAGCAGTTTTGAACGGAACTATGGCTACACCTTC.

The chain employs TRBV5-6 and TRBJ2-3; D possibly corresponds to TRBD2 (6 bases). This CDR3 spans 16 amino acids. The V and J ends lost 4 bases and 6 bases respectively, with 21 bases between them. The germline gives CDR1 SGHDT, CDR2 YYEEEE. CDR3 in amino acids: CASSKTPGPREDTQYF. Here the CDR3 DNA reads TGTGCCAGCAGCAAGACCCCGGGACCACGGGAGGATACGCAGTATTTT.

The V and J genes are TRBV28 and TRBJ2-1; D might be TRBD1 (6 bases). Germline CDR1 MDHEN, CDR2 SYDVKM. Trimming took off 8 bases at V and 12 bases at J, with 26 bases between the two ends. This CDR3 has 15 amino acids. The CDR3 DNA follows: TGTGCCAGCGCTTTGGGGGCTTCTGCGACAGACGGGCAGTTCTTC. Translated: CASALGASATDGQFF.

The chain employs TRBV30 and TRBJ1-4; D call uncertain. The CDR3 has 14 amino acids. V gave up 0 bases and J gave up 8 bases, with 13 bases separating them. Germline V gene data show CDR1 as GTSNPN and CDR2 as SVGIG (reference sequence). DNA for the CDR3: TGTGCCTGGAGTGTTGGAGGAGTTTGGGAAAAACTGTTTTTT. This sequence encodes CAWSVGGVWEKLFF.

For the CDR3, the DNA is TGTGCCAGTAGTCCTACTAGCGGGAGCTCCTACAATGAGCAGTTCTTC. Translated, it gives CASSPTSGSSYNEQFF. The chain links TRBV19 to TRBJ2-1; 11 nucleotides agree with TRBD2. The germline V gene encodes CDR1 LNHDA and CDR2 SQIVND (reference sequence). The trim removed 5 bases at V and 0 bases at J, leaving 3 bases unmatched. The CDR3 is 16 amino acids.

This chain's CDR3 is CASSSPGTSYEQYF. The CDR3 DNA is TGTGCCAGCAGTTCGCCGGGGACAAGCTACGAGCAGTACTTC. This chain links TRBV27 with TRBJ2-7; weak D call: TRBD1 (6 bases). The germline V and J ends were trimmed by 4 bases and 3 bases, with 13 bases remaining between them. Germline assignment: CDR1 MNHEY and CDR2 SMNVEV (reference sequence). The CDR3 length is 14 residues.

The chain combines TRBV2 with TRBJ1-1; 7 bases agree with TRBD1. Germline values: CDR1 SNHLY, CDR2 FYNNEI. The CDR3 totals 12 residues. V was pared by 3 bases and J by 5 bases, with 0 bases of the junction left unmatched. The chain's CDR3 is CASSDRGTEAFF. In nucleotides, the CDR3 is TGTGCCAGCAGTGACAGGGGGACTGAAGCTTTCTTT.

The chain employs TRBV11-1 and TRBJ2-5, with D possibly matching TRBD1 (6 bases). The CDR3 is 14 residues long. V lost 7 bases and J 1 base, leaving 13 bases between the germline ends. Germline loops: CDR1 SGHAT, CDR2 FQDESV (reference sequence). CDR3 coding DNA: TGTGCCAGCACCTTTCGGGACACCCAAGAGACCCAGTACTTC. Protein: CASTFRDTQETQYF.

The gene calls are TRBV6-5 and TRBJ1-2; tentative D call: TRBD1 (5 bases). The CDR3 has 13 amino acids. In germline, CDR1 is MNHEY, CDR2 SVGAGI. Trimming pared 5 bases from V and 6 bases from J, leaving 13 bases between. The CDR3 loop reads CASSESGRDGYTF. The CDR3 nucleotides read TGTGCCAGCAGTGAATCTGGCAGGGATGGCTACACCTTC.

V gene TRBV5-4 combines with J gene TRBJ1-4; 9 bases align to TRBD1. Unmatched junction bases numbered 7, after V lost 3 bases and J lost 7 bases. Germline loops: CDR1 SGHNT, CDR2 YYREEE (reference sequence). The CDR3 totals 15 residues. The DNA for the CDR3 is TGTGCCAGCAGCTCCACAGGGGGCGGCGGTGAAAAACTGTTTTTT. Encoded protein: CASSSTGGGGEKLFF.

This chain uses TRBV9 with TRBJ2-1; D might be TRBD2 (6 bases). Per the germline V gene, CDR1 is SGDLS and CDR2 is YYNGEE. The CDR3 covers 19 residues. Trimming took off 0 bases at V and 0 bases at J, with 19 bases between the two ends. The CDR3 DNA is TGTGCCAGCAGCGTAGTGTCTATGGCTGGCGGGGACTCCTACAATGAGCAGTTCTTC. Translating it yields CASSVVSMAGGDSYNEQFF.

This rearrangement joins TRBV6-5 to TRBJ1-1; 7 bases are shared with TRBD1. Trimming removed 5 bases from V and 0 bases from J; junction bases left unmatched: 6. This CDR3 contains 15 residues. Germline values: CDR1 MNHEY, CDR2 SVGAGI. The CDR3 loop reads CASSLPGGLNTEAFF. Here the CDR3 DNA reads TGTGCCAGCAGTCTACCAGGGGGATTGAACACTGAAGCTTTCTTT.

This clone was counted a single time. This sequence joins TRBV7-9 and TRBJ2-1, with 10 bases lining up with TRBD1. The length of the CDR3 is 15 residues. Germline loops: CDR1 SEHNR, CDR2 FQNEAQ (reference sequence). V was pared by 4 bases and J by 4 bases, with 4 bases of the junction left unmatched. CDR3 protein: CASSWDRGDYNEQFF. CDR3 in DNA: TGTGCCAGCAGCTGGGACAGGGGAGATTACAATGAGCAGTTCTTC.

The chain joins TRBV5-4 to TRBJ1-2, with D possibly matching TRBD1 (6 bases). V was cut by 6 bases and J by 0 bases, with 18 bases left in between. Germline assignment: CDR1 SGHNT and CDR2 YYREEE (reference sequence). The length of the CDR3 is 16 residues. The CDR3 DNA follows: TGTGCCAGCACGGATGGGGGCTCCCTCCCTAACTATGGCTACACCTTC. Amino acid sequence: CASTDGGSLPNYGYTF.

The rearrangement uses TRBV6-1 and TRBJ2-5; the D gene is possibly TRBD2 (6 bases). The CDR3 consists of 15 residues. Trimming stripped 8 bases from V and 1 base from J, with 17 bases between. Looked up from germline, CDR1 is MNHNS and CDR2 is SASEGT. For the CDR3, the DNA is TGTGCCAGCCGCACGCGCGGGGCGGCCCAAGAGACCCAGTACTTC. It translates to CASRTRGAAQETQYF.

A word on this clone: This sample also contains other DNA sequences that code for the same CDR3. This chain uses TRBV28 with TRBJ1-5; D is perhaps TRBD1 (5 bases). V was trimmed by 2 bases and J by 4 bases, leaving 9 bases between them. Germline CDR1 is MDHEN and CDR2 is SYDVKM. The CDR3 loop spans 14 amino acids. The CDR3 region is CASSLGGGNQPQHF. The CDR3 DNA is TGTGCCAGCAGTTTAGGGGGGGGAAATCAGCCCCAGCATTTT.

This clone was seen just once. V gene TRBV6-5 combines with J gene TRBJ2-2; the D gene is possibly TRBD2 (6 bases). Germline values: CDR1 MNHEY, CDR2 SVGAGI. This CDR3 spans 15 amino acids. V was cut by 6 bases and J by 0 bases, with 11 bases left in between. The CDR3 protein is CASRPLASNTGELFF. DNA for the CDR3: TGTGCCAGCAGGCCCCTAGCGTCGAACACCGGGGAGCTGTTTTTT.